This T cell receptor beta chain originates from a study of T-cell reconstitution after alpha-beta-depleted transplantation in children. CDR3 length equals 11 residues. V lost 2 bases, J lost 8 bases, and 4 bases lay in between. Germline loops: CDR1 KGHSH, CDR2 LQKENI. This clonotype was found many times. This sample's TCRbeta library carried unique molecular identifier barcodes. TCRdb used MiXCR to reprocess the PCR reads, holding one entry per CDR3 protein. The table records around 490,000 distinct CDR3 sequences, 9.5% to 12% of them present only once. The receptor was derived from a female patient aged 2 to 10 who had a stem cell transplant for aplastic anemia, so the T cells may come from the graft donor. V and J are TRBV18 and TRBJ2-1; D not resolved. The sequences come from PBMCs, mostly from graft donor cells, collected 180 days after TCRalphabeta/CD19-depleted stem cell transplant. CDR3 in amino acids: CASSPAYEQFF. In DNA, the CDR3 is TGTGCCAGCTCACCAGCCTATGAGCAGTTCTTC.